The 26 T cell receptor beta chains below all came from one sample that was sequenced in a study of HIV-infected children after antiretroviral therapy interruption. Treatment meaning: PENTA 11 planned treatment interruption arm or continuous ART arm. RNA-based 3' RACE libraries used unique molecular identifiers. One entry per CDR3 protein results from TCRdb running MiXCR on the 3' RACE reads. The table shows more than 35,000 distinct CDR3 sequences, with over 6.5% occurring only once. Here the sequenced sample was CD45RA+ CD4+ T cells from PBMCs, pooled from several time points, taken from a donor given antiretroviral therapy, either interrupted or continuous. The subset here: naive CD4+ CD45RA+ CD45RO- T cells. The origin of the receptors is a pool of human donors with HIV.

This clonotype was detected ten times or more. The chain employs TRBV7-2 and TRBJ1-1; no reliable D call. Germline-derived CDR1 and CDR2 are SGHTA and FQGNSA. CDR3 length: 13 amino acids. Trimming took off 8 bases at V and 6 bases at J, with 16 bases between the two ends. In DNA form, the CDR3 reads TGTGCCAGCGCCCAAGGGAGGCTCGCTGAAGCTTTCTTT. Translating it yields CASAQGRLAEAFF.

CDR3 sequence (DNA): TGCAGCGTTGTCGGGTCCTACGAGCAGTACTTC. This sequence encodes CSVVGSYEQYF. The V and J genes are TRBV29-1 and TRBJ2-7; D not resolved. The CDR3 totals 11 residues. Trimming took 4 bases from V and 1 from J, leaving 5 bases between them. Germline-derived CDR1 and CDR2 are SQVTM and ANQGSEA.

This chain links TRBV18 with TRBJ2-5, with D possibly matching TRBD2 (6 bases). V shed 5 bases and J shed 4 bases, with 11 bases lying between them. The CDR3 contains 13 residues. The germline V gene encodes CDR1 KGHSH and CDR2 LQKENI. CDR3 region: CASSTSFRETQYF. The CDR3 DNA sequence: TGTGCCAGCTCAACTAGCTTCCGAGAGACCCAGTACTTC.

This clonotype showed up many times. This chain links TRBV7-9 with TRBJ2-1; D might be TRBD1 or TRBD2, each matching 5 bases. Per germline, CDR1 SEHNR and CDR2 FQNEAQ (reference sequence). The CDR3 is made up of 15 amino acids. The germline V and J ends were trimmed by 3 bases and 4 bases, with 13 bases remaining between them. CDR3 nucleotide sequence: TGTGCCAGCAGCTTCGCCGGGACCCAGTACAATGAGCAGTTCTTC. It is translated as CASSFAGTQYNEQFF.

This clonotype was observed many times. The genes are TRBV12-3 or TRBV12-4 and TRBJ2-3; 16 bases fit TRBD2. The CDR3 has 18 amino acids. J was trimmed by 5 bases and V by 2 bases; bases with no gene match: 7. CDR3 amino acids: CASSLRGLAGGLKDTQYF. The CDR3 DNA follows: TGTGCCAGCAGTTTAAGGGGACTAGCGGGGGGGCTTAAAGATACGCAGTATTTT.

The sample holds many counts of this clonotype. CDR3 amino acids: CASSLGGDRDTQYF. Here the CDR3 DNA reads TGTGCCAGCAGTCTAGGGGGGGACCGAGATACGCAGTATTTT. This rearrangement joins TRBV28 to TRBJ2-3, with D possibly TRBD2 on 7 matching bases. V was cut by 5 bases and J by 5 bases, with 14 bases left in between. The germline V gene has CDR1 MDHEN and CDR2 SYDVKM. CDR3 length: 14 residues.

This clonotype was picked up many times. The rearrangement uses TRBV5-6 and TRBJ1-2, with 8 bases that match TRBD1. CDR3 length: 18 residues. Germline V gene lookup returns CDR1 SGHDT and CDR2 YYEEEE. Trimming took 3 bases from V and 3 from J; bases not matched to a gene: 16. Written as DNA, the CDR3 is TGTGCCAGCAGCTCGCGCTTCATTGGACAGGGACGCGACTATGGCTACACCTTC. Translation gives CASSSRFIGQGRDYGYTF.

This clonotype was seen at least ten times. The V and J genes are TRBV28 and TRBJ1-1; a possible D gene is TRBD1 (5 bases). In germline, CDR1 is MDHEN, CDR2 SYDVKM. The CDR3 has 15 amino acids. V lost 0 bases and J 5 bases, leaving 13 bases between the germline ends. The CDR3 here is CASSLWPGRRTEAFF. The CDR3 DNA sequence: TGTGCCAGCAGTTTATGGCCAGGGAGACGGACTGAAGCTTTCTTT.

This clonotype was detected ten times or more. The CDR3 spells CASSFELLAGGGDTQYF. In DNA, the CDR3 is TGCGCCAGCAGCTTTGAACTACTAGCGGGAGGAGGAGATACGCAGTATTTT. This chain uses TRBV5-1 with TRBJ2-3, with 12 bases matching TRBD2. V shed 2 bases, J shed 5 bases, and the junction held 9 bases outside the gene matches. The CDR3 is 17 residues long. In germline, CDR1 is SGHRS, CDR2 YFSETQ. Together with reference TRBV5-1 and TRBJ2-3, the CDR3 gives the full variable domain: KAGVTQTPRYLIKTRGQQVTLSCSPISGHRSVSWYQQTPGQGLQFLFEYFSETQRNKGNFPGRFSGRQFSNSRSEMNVSTLELGDSALYLCASSFELLAGGGDTQYFGPGTRLTVL.

The genes are TRBV27 and TRBJ1-2; no firm D call. The germline gives CDR1 MNHEY, CDR2 SMNVEV (reference sequence). The CDR3 contains 15 residues. V was shortened by 4 bases and J by 8 bases, with 20 bases between the two germline ends. The CDR3 loop is CASSSSRGIDGGYTF. As DNA, the CDR3 is TGTGCCAGCAGTTCATCACGCGGAATCGATGGCGGCTACACCTTC.

This clonotype was picked up a small number of times. The chain couples TRBV12-3 or TRBV12-4 to TRBJ1-1, with unresolved D. The V and J ends lost 7 bases and 1 base respectively, with 10 bases between them. The CDR3 contains 13 residues. CDR3 sequence (DNA): TGTGCCAGCAACGCCCGGAAGAACACTGAAGCTTTCTTT. Encoded protein: CASNARKNTEAFF.

This rearrangement joins TRBV27 to TRBJ2-1, with 8 bases aligning to TRBD1. The CDR3 contains 14 residues. Losses at the gene ends were 8 bases for V and 2 bases for J; bases not matched to a gene: 5. Per germline, CDR1 MNHEY and CDR2 SMNVEV (reference sequence). The CDR3 coding sequence is TGTGCCAGCGACAGGGGTAAAACCTACAATGAGCAGTTCTTC. Its translation is CASDRGKTYNEQFF.

This clonotype was seen ten or more times. The chain recombines TRBV20-1 with TRBJ2-7; unclear D gene. The germline V gene has CDR1 DFQATT and CDR2 SNEGSKA (reference sequence). Trimming stripped 7 bases from V and 0 bases from J, with 19 bases between. The length of the CDR3 is 15 residues. The CDR3 DNA follows: TGCAGTGGTACGGACCGCCTCACCGGCTCCTACGAGCAGTACTTC. It is translated as CSGTDRLTGSYEQYF.

This clonotype showed up many times. The J gene is TRBJ1-6, the V gene TRBV11-2; D unclear. Per germline, CDR1 SGHAT and CDR2 FQNNGV. V dropped 2 bases and J dropped 4 bases, with 6 bases sitting between them. The CDR3 consists of 14 residues. CDR3 sequence: CASSLPGYNSPLHF. CDR3 bases: TGTGCCAGCAGCTTACCAGGTTATAATTCACCCCTCCACTTT.

The chain couples TRBV11-2 to TRBJ2-3; 10 bases map to TRBD2. Per germline, CDR1 SGHAT and CDR2 FQNNGV. This CDR3 comprises 16 residues. The V and J ends lost 3 bases and 3 bases, in that order; junction bases with no gene match: 6. CDR3 region: CASSFKLAGSTDTQYF. The CDR3 DNA sequence: TGTGCCAGCAGCTTTAAACTAGCGGGATCGACAGATACGCAGTATTTT.

This clonotype was recorded many times. One end of the junction varies from germline; a read error may be responsible. The genes are TRBV6-6 and TRBJ2-3, with a weak D call TRBD1 (6 bases). The CDR3 is 15 amino acids. Per germline, CDR1 MNHNY and CDR2 SVGAGI (reference sequence). CDR3 DNA: TGTGCCAGCAGTGGAAGGACAGATAGTGCAGAAACGCTGTATTTT. As protein: CASSGRTDSAETLYF.

This clonotype was counted ten times or more. J is TRBJ2-2 and V is TRBV28; 11 positions match TRBD2. The CDR3 is made up of 15 amino acids. The V gene's germline CDR1 is MDHEN and CDR2 SYDVKM. The trim removed 6 bases at V and 7 bases at J, leaving 7 bases unmatched. The CDR3 DNA follows: TGTGCCAGCAGATTTAGCGGGGGGGGCCACGGGGAGCTGTTTTTT. This encodes CASRFSGGGHGELFF.

This clonotype showed up many times. At one of its ends the junction is not consistent with the germline gene, which may arise from a read error. This chain uses TRBV4-2 with TRBJ2-3; D is perhaps TRBD2 (5 bases). The germline gives CDR1 LGHNA, CDR2 YNFKEQ. CDR3 length equals 15 residues. The CDR3 is CASSQDGVSAETLYF. The CDR3 coding sequence is TGTGCCAGCAGCCAAGACGGGGTTAGTGCAGAAACGCTGTATTTT.

At least ten counts were recorded for this clonotype. The chain links TRBV20-1 to TRBJ2-1; D is possibly TRBD1 or TRBD2 (6 bases each). In germline, CDR1 is DFQATT, CDR2 SNEGSKA (reference sequence). The CDR3 has 13 amino acids. Deletions cut 6 bases from V and 8 bases from J, with 17 bases between. This chain's CDR3 is CSAEGGVGDEQFF. The CDR3 DNA follows: TGCAGTGCAGAGGGGGGAGTAGGGGATGAGCAGTTCTTC.

This clonotype was detected many times. The rearrangement joins TRBV20-1 to TRBJ1-5; D is unclear. The ends were cut back, 6 bases at V and 8 bases at J, with 23 bases in the middle. Looked up from germline, CDR1 is DFQATT and CDR2 is SNEGSKA (reference sequence). The CDR3 covers 15 residues. This chain's CDR3 is CSAKVPGEPREPQHF. CDR3 coding DNA: TGCAGTGCCAAGGTTCCCGGGGAACCTAGGGAGCCCCAGCATTTT.

With respect to this clonotype: Relative to the germline gene, one junction end is altered; a read error may explain this. This chain connects TRBV28 to TRBJ2-3; perhaps D is TRBD1 or TRBD2 (5 bases each). The V gene's germline CDR1 is MDHEN and CDR2 SYDVKM. This CDR3 has 16 residues. The CDR3, as DNA: TGTGCTAGCAGTTTATCGTGGGGGAAGCGTGCAGAAACGCTGTATTTT. It yields the protein CASSLSWGKRAETLYF.

The V gene is TRBV12-3 or TRBV12-4, the J gene TRBJ1-5, with a tentative D call TRBD1 (6 bases). V was shortened by 3 bases and J by 3 bases, with 18 bases between the two germline ends. The CDR3 contains 17 residues. CDR3 in amino acids: CASSLSGGRGFNQPQHF. The DNA for the CDR3 is TGTGCCAGCAGTTTGTCGGGGGGGAGGGGGTTCAATCAGCCCCAGCATTTT.

The table lists this clonotype with many counts. The chain has TRBV7-2 and TRBJ2-2; 10 bases agree with TRBD2. The CDR3 extends over 17 amino acids. Trimming took 4 bases from V and 4 from J; bases not matched to a gene: 9. In germline, CDR1 is SGHTA, CDR2 FQGNSA. CDR3 residues: CASSSQLAGVSTGELFF. As DNA, the CDR3 is TGTGCCAGCAGCTCCCAGCTAGCGGGAGTTAGCACCGGGGAGCTGTTTTTT. Complete variable domain (other parts from reference TRBV7-2 and TRBJ2-2): GAGVSQSPSNKVTEKGKDVELRCDPISGHTALYWYRQSLGQGLEFLIYFQGNSAPDKSGLPSDRFSAERTGGSVSTLTIQRTQQEDSAVYLCASSSQLAGVSTGELFFGEGSRLTVL.

This clonotype was seen a few times. The chain employs TRBV19 and TRBJ1-5; D gene unclear. CDR3 length equals 15 residues. The germline V gene encodes CDR1 LNHDA and CDR2 SQIVND (reference sequence). V lost 2 bases, J lost 2 bases, and 10 bases lay in between. The CDR3, as DNA: TGTGCCAGTAGTATAAGGGAAGGTGGCAATCAGCCCCAGCATTTT. It is translated as CASSIREGGNQPQHF.

The sample holds many counts of this clonotype. This sequence joins TRBV20-1 and TRBJ2-7; 13 bases match TRBD2. J gave up 6 bases and V 6 bases, and 5 bases lay outside the gene matches. Germline CDR1 and CDR2: DFQATT and SNEGSKA (reference sequence). The CDR3 spans 13 residues. CDR3 in DNA: TGCAGTGCATGGGGACTAGCGGGAACCGAGCAGTACTTC. Encoded protein: CSAWGLAGTEQYF.

This clonotype showed up many times. The V call is TRBV12-3 or TRBV12-4, the J call TRBJ2-7, with 8 bases lining up with TRBD1. With 7 bases clipped from V and 4 bases from J, the junction kept 9 bases outside the gene matches. The CDR3 totals 14 residues. The CDR3 loop is CASKKDRDHYEQYF. The DNA for the CDR3 is TGTGCCAGCAAAAAGGACAGGGACCATTACGAGCAGTACTTC.